This TCR beta chain originates from a study of blood T cell repertoires in COVID-19. The CDR3 has 14 amino acids. The germline CDR1 and CDR2 sequences are WSHSY and SAAADI. Trimming left V 0 bases short and J 5 bases short, with 8 bases between. The method was immunoSEQ multiplex PCR; TCRdb's version includes in-frame clones alone and lacks a portion of them. The data show tens of thousands of clones, roughly 85% seen once. The receptor was derived from a human donor in a cohort sampled during active COVID-19. Material for sequencing was peripheral blood. This chain connects TRBV10-2 to TRBJ1-5; no definite D call. The CDR3 DNA is TGCGCCAGCAGTGAGTCGGGCCCAGATCAGCCCCAGCATTTT. It encodes CASSESGPDQPQHF.